One sample yielded the 13 T cell receptor beta chains listed below, sequenced in a study of T-cell reconstitution after alpha-beta-depleted transplantation in children. Library preparation (for TCRbeta) was performed with unique molecular identifiers. TCRdb reanalysed the PCR reads using MiXCR and keeps one entry per CDR3 protein. This sample has about 420,000 distinct CDR3 sequences, with around 15% found just once. Here the sequenced sample was PBMCs, mostly from graft donor cells, taken 360 days after TCRalphabeta/CD19-depleted stem cell transplant. The receptors were gathered from a boy under two years old who had a stem cell transplant for Wiskott-Aldrich syndrome, so the T cells may come from the graft donor.

This clonotype turned up a few times. This chain uses TRBV12-3 or TRBV12-4 with TRBJ2-3, with 7 bases matching TRBD1. The CDR3 loop spans 15 amino acids. After removal of 5 bases from V and 2 bases from J, the junction contained 7 bases not matched to a gene. CDR3 amino acids: CASSEDRLNTDTQYF. The CDR3 coding sequence is TGTGCCAGCAGTGAGGACAGGCTGAACACAGATACGCAGTATTTT.

This chain joins TRBV5-5 and TRBJ2-7, with a tentative D call TRBD1 (5 bases). Trimming removed 1 base from V and 4 bases from J, with 18 bases in between. The germline CDR1 and CDR2 sequences are SGHKS and YYEKEE (reference sequence). There are 16 residues in the CDR3. As DNA, the CDR3 is TGTGCCAGCAGCTTGTGGGGCTACAGTGGAGTGTACGAGCAGTACTTC. Its translation is CASSLWGYSGVYEQYF.

The chain combines TRBV4-3 with TRBJ2-3; D could derive from TRBD1 or TRBD2 (5 bases each). CDR3 length: 17 residues. The germline V gene has CDR1 LGHNA and CDR2 YSLEER. V gave up 1 base and J gave up 6 bases, with 20 bases separating them. CDR3 protein: CASSQVFTGRFSDTQYF. The CDR3 nucleotides read TGCGCCAGCAGCCAAGTCTTCACGGGACGGTTCTCGGATACGCAGTATTTT.

The chain carries TRBV10-3 and TRBJ2-7, with 8 bases fitting TRBD1. V gave up 0 bases and J gave up 6 bases; unmatched junction bases: 1. CDR1 is ENHRY, CDR2 SYGVKD, per germline. CDR3 size: 13 residues. The CDR3 region has the DNA TGTGCCATCAGTGAGTCACAGGGGGGCGAGCAGTACTTC. This gives the protein CAISESQGGEQYF.

The chain employs TRBV2 and TRBJ2-6; D perhaps matches TRBD1 (6 bases). Germline-derived CDR1 and CDR2 are SNHLY and FYNNEI. Trimming stripped 7 bases from V and 0 bases from J, with 19 bases between. The CDR3 covers 18 residues. DNA of the CDR3: TGTGCCAGCAAGGCGGGCAGGGGCAGTTTCTCTGGGGCCAACGTCCTGACTTTC. Residues: CASKAGRGSFSGANVLTF.

This clonotype has a handful of counts. The chain uses TRBV7-9 and TRBJ2-3, with no clear D. Trimming took 1 base from V and 2 from J, leaving 16 bases between them. This CDR3 is built from 17 residues. The V gene's germline CDR1 is SEHNR and CDR2 FQNEAQ (reference sequence). For the CDR3, the DNA is TGTGCCAGCAGCTTAGGGCGGACCCTCCCCCCCACAGATACGCAGTATTTT. The encoded protein is CASSLGRTLPPTDTQYF.

This clonotype appeared a few times. In nucleotides, the CDR3 is TGTGCCAGCAGTCTATCGGGGAAGCAGTTCTTC. Its protein is CASSLSGKQFF. V usage is TRBV6-5 and J usage is TRBJ2-1; tentatively, D is TRBD2 (5 bases). The CDR3 is made up of 11 amino acids. CDR1 is MNHEY and CDR2 is SVGAGI in the germline V gene. The V and J ends lost 5 bases and 11 bases respectively, with 10 bases between them.

This chain joins TRBV7-8 and TRBJ2-3, with 9 bases lining up with TRBD1. Germline trimming cut 5 bases from V and 3 bases from J; bases unmatched to any gene: 9. The germline gives CDR1 SGHVS, CDR2 FQNEAQ. CDR3 length equals 16 residues. The CDR3 DNA reads TGTGCCAGCAGCATCCAATGGACAGGGGTGACAGATACGCAGTATTTT. Its translation: CASSIQWTGVTDTQYF.

The chain's CDR3 is CASSPKPGQGGNEQYF. CDR3 DNA sequence: TGTGCCAGCAGTCCTAAACCGGGACAGGGTGGCAACGAGCAGTACTTC. The rearrangement uses TRBV28 and TRBJ2-7; 9 bases agree with TRBD1. Germline V gene data show CDR1 as MDHEN and CDR2 as SYDVKM. CDR3 size: 16 residues. The ends lost 5 bases at V and 5 bases at J; junction bases unmatched: 13. Drawing the rest from reference TRBV28 and TRBJ2-7, the complete variable domain is DVKVTQSSRYLVKRTGEKVFLECVQDMDHENMFWYRQDPGLGLRLIYFSYDVKMKEKGDIPEGYSVSREKKERFSLILESASTNQTSMYLCASSPKPGQGGNEQYFGPGTRLTVT.

The sample holds many counts of this clonotype. At one end the junction does not follow the germline gene, possibly because of a read error. The chain has TRBV5-1 and TRBJ2-7; the match to TRBD2 covers 10 bases. This CDR3 has 14 residues. The germline V gene has CDR1 SGHRS and CDR2 YFSETQ. The CDR3 DNA reads TGTGCCAGCAGTTTAGGGCTAGCGGGGGACGAGCAGTACTTC. As protein: CASSLGLAGDEQYF.

This clonotype was seen repeatedly, ten times or more. The chain uses TRBV20-1 and TRBJ1-4; D gene unclear. The length of the CDR3 is 14 residues. Germline lookup yields CDR1 DFQATT and CDR2 SNEGSKA (reference sequence). V lost 3 bases and J 0 bases, leaving 8 bases between the germline ends. The CDR3 loop is CSASWTATNEKLFF. The CDR3 DNA sequence: TGCAGTGCTAGTTGGACGGCAACTAATGAAAAACTGTTTTTT.

The J gene is TRBJ2-4, the V gene TRBV18; 8 nucleotides line up with TRBD1. This CDR3 comprises 14 residues. CDR1 KGHSH and CDR2 LQKENI come from the germline V gene. The ends lost 3 bases at V and 7 bases at J; junction bases unmatched: 5. The CDR3 protein is CASSPLQGANIQYF. The CDR3 DNA is TGTGCCAGCTCACCCTTGCAGGGGGCCAACATTCAGTACTTC.

This clonotype was observed a handful of times. The J gene is TRBJ2-3, the V gene TRBV5-1; the match to TRBD1 covers 7 bases. The CDR3 extends over 16 amino acids. J gave up 2 bases and V 3 bases, and 9 bases lay outside the gene matches. The germline V gene encodes CDR1 SGHRS and CDR2 YFSETQ. The chain's CDR3 is CASSSNRGSNTDTQYF. For the CDR3, the DNA is TGCGCCAGCAGCTCTAACAGGGGTAGTAACACAGATACGCAGTATTTT.